Shown below are 4 T cell receptor beta chains from a single sample sequenced in a study of T cells in Graves' hyperthyroidism and ophthalmopathy (dated by TCRdb to between 2019 and 2020). Library creation used multiplex PCR. Sequencing was performed on an Illumina HiSeq 2000. The TCR beta CDR3 regions were amplified from RNA transcripts. For the first round of RT-PCR on the TCR CDR3, the HTBI primer set was used together with the Qiagen OneStep RT-PCR kit. TCRdb trimmed public reads at Q25 via fastp, called clones via MiXCR and kept in-frame beta chains. Entries are consolidated by CDR3 protein sequence, retaining the most common genes and DNA. The sample profile shows about 480,000 distinct CDR3 sequences; around a fifth of them were found once. 49% of the sample goes to the ten largest clones. Sequencing used blood. These receptors were collected from a woman in her seventies with Graves' ophthalmopathy.

This clonotype was recorded at least ten times. The rearrangement uses TRBV11-3 and TRBJ2-1; 14 bases align to TRBD2. The CDR3 consists of 15 residues. Germline V gene sequence: CDR1 SGHNT, CDR2 YENEEA. Losses at the gene ends were 6 bases for V and 9 bases for J; bases not matched to a gene: 7. The CDR3 loop is CASSPGLAGVVEQFF. In DNA, the CDR3 is TGTGCCAGCAGTCCGGGACTAGCGGGAGTTGTTGAGCAGTTCTTC. The whole variable domain, filled in from reference TRBV11-3 and TRBJ2-1, reads EAGVVQSPRYKIIEKKQPVAFWCNPISGHNTLYWYLQNLGQGPELLIRYENEEAVDDSQLPKDRFSAERLKGVDSTLKIQPAELGDSAVYLCASSPGLAGVVEQFFGPGTRLTVL.

V usage is TRBV30 and J usage is TRBJ1-2; D may be TRBD1 (6 bases). V was clipped by 7 bases and J by 6 bases, with 15 bases between them. The CDR3 is 12 amino acids. Germline CDR1 and CDR2: GTSNPN and SVGIG (reference sequence). In DNA, the CDR3 is TGTGCCTCGTTCACAGGGCCCCATGGCTACACCTTC. The encoded protein is CASFTGPHGYTF. Supplemented by reference TRBV30 and TRBJ1-2, the full variable domain reads SQTIHQWPATLVQPVGSPLSLECTVEGTSNPNLYWYRQAAGRGLQLLFYSVGIGQISSEVPQNLSASRPQDRQFILSSKKLLLSDSGFYLCASFTGPHGYTFGSGTRLTVV.

This clonotype was counted at least ten times. V and J are TRBV6-2 or TRBV6-3 and TRBJ1-2; TRBD1 is a possible D gene (6 bases). CDR1 and CDR2 from the germline V gene are MNHEY and SVGEGT. This CDR3 is 12 amino acids long. Trimming shortened V by 6 bases and J by 5 bases, and 10 bases separated the two germline ends. The DNA for the CDR3 is TGTGCCAGCAGCTGGGACATATATGGCTACACCTTC. It codes for CASSWDIYGYTF.

CDR3 nucleotide sequence: TGTGCCAGCAGTTTAGGCGGGATTGAGACCCAGTACTTC. It is translated as CASSLGGIETQYF. The genes are TRBV12-3 or TRBV12-4 and TRBJ2-5; D may be TRBD2 (6 bases). The CDR3 covers 13 residues. Trimming stripped 1 base from V and 5 bases from J, with 8 bases between.